The rows below give T cell receptor beta chains drawn from one sample of a study of blood T cell repertoires in COVID-19. Produced via immunoSEQ multiplex PCR; TCRdb's table is partial and in-frame only. The data show about 400,000 clones, roughly 86% seen once. Specimen: PBMCs or T cells enriched from blood (not recorded which). These receptors were collected from a woman in her 30s who had recovered from COVID-19. Both conserved end residues are part of each CDR3. The D gene is left open where the match is weak. The size of a clone is reported for some rows only, either as once, few or many, or as a class for expanded clones.

J gene,clone size,D gene,V gene,CDR3 protein,CDR3 DNA
TRBJ1-2,-,TRBD1,TRBV7-2,CASSLPDRDYGYTF,TGTGCCAGCAGCTTACCCGACAGGGACTATGGCTACACCTTC
TRBJ2-7,-,TRBD2,TRBV4-1,CASSQDRGVIGSYEQYF,TGCGCCAGCAGCCAAGATCGGGGGGTCATCGGCTCCTACGAGCAGTACTTC
TRBJ1-1,-,-,TRBV11-1,CASSPTGGGWDTEAFF,TGTGCCAGCAGCCCAACCGGGGGGGGCTGGGACACTGAAGCTTTCTTT
TRBJ2-5,-,TRBD1,TRBV5-1,CASSFRQGAGETQYF,TGCGCCAGCAGCTTCAGACAGGGGGCAGGGGAGACCCAGTACTTC
TRBJ1-1,-,TRBD1,TRBV28,CASTMGTVNTEAFF,TGTGCCAGCACCATGGGGACAGTTAACACTGAAGCTTTCTTT
TRBJ2-5,-,-,TRBV2,CASSGGRGAQETQYF,TGTGCCAGCAGTGGGGGCAGGGGGGCCCAAGAGACCCAGTACTTC
TRBJ2-7,once,TRBD1,TRBV7-2,CASSDRVGYEQYF,TGTGCCAGCAGTGACAGGGTCGGGTACGAGCAGTACTTC
TRBJ1-4,-,-,TRBV4-2,CASSQDTRGKLFF,TGTGCCAGCAGCCAAGATACGCGGGGAAAACTGTTTTTT
TRBJ1-2,-,-,TRBV6-2/TRBV6-3,CASSTLTAGDYGYTF,TGTGCCAGCAGTACCCTAACGGCAGGGGACTATGGCTACACCTTC
TRBJ1-4,-,TRBD1,TRBV5-1,CASSLTGGNEKLFF,TGCGCCAGCAGCTTGACAGGGGGAAATGAAAAACTGTTTTTT
TRBJ2-5,once,TRBD1,TRBV7-9,CASSFGDSSKETQYF,TGTGCCAGCAGCTTCGGGGACAGCTCTAAAGAGACCCAGTACTTC
TRBJ1-1,-,-,TRBV3-1/TRBV3-2,CASSQERVARSALRAFF,TGTGCCAGCAGCCAAGAACGCGTGGCTCGAAGCGCTTTGAGAGCTTTCTTT
TRBJ2-7,-,-,TRBV28,CASSFTGFSYEQYF,TGTGCCAGCAGTTTCACAGGGTTCTCCTACGAGCAGTACTTC
TRBJ1-5,-,-,TRBV3-1/TRBV3-2,CASSRGAGPRPGGNQPQHF,TGTGCCAGCAGCCGAGGTGCCGGGCCTCGACCCGGGGGCAATCAGCCCCAGCATTTT
TRBJ1-2,-,TRBD1,TRBV6-5,CASSYGTGLSYTF,TGTGCCAGCAGTTACGGGACAGGGCTGAGCTACACCTTC
TRBJ1-2,-,TRBD1,TRBV5-6,CASSLRAGGYTF,TGTGCCAGCAGCTTGAGGGCAGGGGGTTACACCTTC
TRBJ2-1,once,-,TRBV5-4,CASRPPASAPGEQFF,TGTGCCAGCAGGCCCCCGGCTAGCGCCCCGGGAGAGCAGTTCTTC
TRBJ2-5,-,-,TRBV7-3,CASSLLTRIETQYF,TGTGCCAGCAGCTTACTGACTAGAATCGAGACCCAGTACTTC